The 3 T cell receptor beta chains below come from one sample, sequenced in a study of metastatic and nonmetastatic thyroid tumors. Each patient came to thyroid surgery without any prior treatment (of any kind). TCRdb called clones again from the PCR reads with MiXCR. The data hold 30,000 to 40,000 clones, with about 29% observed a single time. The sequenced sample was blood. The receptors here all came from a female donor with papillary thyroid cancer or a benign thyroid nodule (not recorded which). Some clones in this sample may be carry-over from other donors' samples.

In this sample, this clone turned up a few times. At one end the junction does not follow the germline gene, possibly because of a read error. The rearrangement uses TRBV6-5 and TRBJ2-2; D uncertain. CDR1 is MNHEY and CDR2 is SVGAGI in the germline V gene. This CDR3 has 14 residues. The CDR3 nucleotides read TGTGCCAGAAGTTACTCTGAAAATTCCGGGGAGCTGTTTTTT. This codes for CARSYSENSGELFF.

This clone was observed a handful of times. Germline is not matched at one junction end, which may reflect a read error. In nucleotides, the CDR3 is TGTGCCACCAGTGATAGCAGAAAAATTCCAGAGACCAAGTACTTC. Its protein product is CATSDSRKIPETKYF. The chain joins TRBV24-1 to TRBJ2-5; D gene unclear. Looked up from germline, CDR1 is KGHDR and CDR2 is SFDVKD. The CDR3 has 15 amino acids.

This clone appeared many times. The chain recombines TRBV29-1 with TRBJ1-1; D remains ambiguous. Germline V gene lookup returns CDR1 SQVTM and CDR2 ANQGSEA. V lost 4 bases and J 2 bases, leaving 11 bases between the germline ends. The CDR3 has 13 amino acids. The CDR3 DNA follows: TGCAGCGTTGCAAAGGGAATAAACACTGAAGCTTTCTTT. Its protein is CSVAKGINTEAFF.